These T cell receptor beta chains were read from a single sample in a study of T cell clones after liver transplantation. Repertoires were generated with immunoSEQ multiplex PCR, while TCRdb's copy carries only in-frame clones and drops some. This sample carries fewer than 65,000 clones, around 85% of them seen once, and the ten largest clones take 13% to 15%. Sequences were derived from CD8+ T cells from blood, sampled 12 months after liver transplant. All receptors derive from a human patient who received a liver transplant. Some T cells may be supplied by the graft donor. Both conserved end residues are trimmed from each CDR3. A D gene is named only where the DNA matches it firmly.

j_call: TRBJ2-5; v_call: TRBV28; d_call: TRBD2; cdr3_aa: ASSIHPPRTSGKSETQY
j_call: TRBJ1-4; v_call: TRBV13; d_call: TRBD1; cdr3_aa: ASSSGTGSEKLF
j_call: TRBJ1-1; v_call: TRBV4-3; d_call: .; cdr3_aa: ASSQGTRGARTEAF
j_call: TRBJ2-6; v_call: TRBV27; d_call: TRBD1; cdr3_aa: ASSFSRDSLHVLT
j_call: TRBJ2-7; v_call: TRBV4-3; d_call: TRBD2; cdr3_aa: ASSQGTSGGPSYEQY
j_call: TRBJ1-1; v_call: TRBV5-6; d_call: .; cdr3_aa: ASSLDPTGTEAF
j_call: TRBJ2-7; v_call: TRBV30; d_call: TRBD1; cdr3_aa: AWSGPGQGALYEQY
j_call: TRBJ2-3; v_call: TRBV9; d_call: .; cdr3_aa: ASSVGGSLTDTQY
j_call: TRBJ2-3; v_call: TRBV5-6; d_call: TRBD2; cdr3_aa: ASSSLGLGGGLDTQY
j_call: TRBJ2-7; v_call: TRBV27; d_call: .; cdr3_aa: ASTPGTGWAYEQY
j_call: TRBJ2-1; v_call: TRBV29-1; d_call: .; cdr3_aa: SVEKDWNEQF
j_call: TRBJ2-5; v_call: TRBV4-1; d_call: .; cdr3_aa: ASSQGRYEETQY
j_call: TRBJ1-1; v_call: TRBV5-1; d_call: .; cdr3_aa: ASAYRTETNTEAF
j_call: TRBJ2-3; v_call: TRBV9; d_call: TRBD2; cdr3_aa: ASSPQVAGSGDTQY
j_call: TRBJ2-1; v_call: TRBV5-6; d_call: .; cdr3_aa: ASSLWTEIYNEQF
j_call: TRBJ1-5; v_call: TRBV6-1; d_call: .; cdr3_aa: ASSPLAGANQPQH
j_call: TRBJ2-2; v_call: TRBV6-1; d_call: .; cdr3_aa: ASAPGAYHTGELF
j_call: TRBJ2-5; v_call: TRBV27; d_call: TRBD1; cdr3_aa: ASRDREDETQY
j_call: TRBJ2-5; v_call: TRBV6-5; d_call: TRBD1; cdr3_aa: ATGGWQETQY
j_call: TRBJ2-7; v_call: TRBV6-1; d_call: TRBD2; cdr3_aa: ASSDSGGAYEQY
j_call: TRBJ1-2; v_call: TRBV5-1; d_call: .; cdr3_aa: ASSFDISTRKYYGYT
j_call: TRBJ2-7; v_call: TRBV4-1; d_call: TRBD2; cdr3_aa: ASSQGTSLADAHEQY
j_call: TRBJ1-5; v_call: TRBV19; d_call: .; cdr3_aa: ASSIDVGQNQPQH
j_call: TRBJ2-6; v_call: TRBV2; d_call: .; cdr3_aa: ASRDLMKPGANVLT
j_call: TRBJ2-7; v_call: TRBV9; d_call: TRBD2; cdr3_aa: ASSTRAGGSSYEQY
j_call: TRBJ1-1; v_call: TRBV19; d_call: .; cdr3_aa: ASSQGGPNTEAF
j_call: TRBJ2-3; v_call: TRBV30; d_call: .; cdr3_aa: AWSRTGSTDTQY
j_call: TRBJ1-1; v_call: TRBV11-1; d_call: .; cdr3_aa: ASSLAGYLNTEAF
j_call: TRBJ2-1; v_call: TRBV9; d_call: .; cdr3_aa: ASTTSGWDNNEQF
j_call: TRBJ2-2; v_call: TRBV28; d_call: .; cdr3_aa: ASSLGGNTGELF
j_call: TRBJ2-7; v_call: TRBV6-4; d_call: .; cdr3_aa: ASSDDPGLPIGEQY
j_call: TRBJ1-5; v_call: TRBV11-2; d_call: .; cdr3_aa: ASSLGSNQPQH
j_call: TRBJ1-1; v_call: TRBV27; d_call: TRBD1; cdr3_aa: ASSYAGGAAEAF
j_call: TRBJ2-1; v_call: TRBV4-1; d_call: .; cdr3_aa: ASSRTRSNEQF
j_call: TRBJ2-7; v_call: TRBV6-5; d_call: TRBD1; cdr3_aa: ASSYSTGDTGYEQY
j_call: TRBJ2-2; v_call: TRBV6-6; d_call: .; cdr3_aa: ASREVTNTGELF
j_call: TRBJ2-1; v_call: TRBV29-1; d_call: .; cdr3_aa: SIYPDPNEQF
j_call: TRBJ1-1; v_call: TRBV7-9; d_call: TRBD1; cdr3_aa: ASSGEQGAYGEAF
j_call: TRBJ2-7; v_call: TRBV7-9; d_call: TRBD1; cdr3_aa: ASSPIDRGEQY
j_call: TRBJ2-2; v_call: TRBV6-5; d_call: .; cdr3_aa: ASSYGVNTGELF
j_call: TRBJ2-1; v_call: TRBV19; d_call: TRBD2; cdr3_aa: ATAGTSGYNEQF
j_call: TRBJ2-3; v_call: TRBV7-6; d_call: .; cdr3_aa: ASSLAISSTDTQY
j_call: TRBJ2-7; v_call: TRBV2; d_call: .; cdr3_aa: ASSQAGYSYEQY
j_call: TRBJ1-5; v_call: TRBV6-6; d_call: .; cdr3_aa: ASSWEGGQPQH
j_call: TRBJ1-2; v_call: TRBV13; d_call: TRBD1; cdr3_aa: ASSLEQGQVNGYT